This TCR beta chain came from a study of shared clonotypes between healthy human individuals (dated by TCRdb to about 2020). General notes on the study: The cohort comprised a couple of women and a few men aged 18 to 49 years. For each donor, three plates each were used for CD4 naive and CD4 memory, two plates were used for CD8 naive, and one plate was used for CD8 memory. To estimate repertoire size and how much clonotype sharing occurs between individuals, the study deeply sequenced the blood TCR repertoires of 4 to 6 healthy adults. To increase sequencing depth and limit assay-specific biases, TCR repertoire library preparation and sequencing were carried out by different laboratories using diverse techniques. Leukapheresis yielded between about 0.8 and 9.5 billion PBMCs per donor.

Findings and caveats that apply to the study as a whole: Based on pairwise subsampling, the degree of clonotype sharing among donors was expected to be affected by sequencing depth. Compared with non-shared clonotypes, the clonotypes found in all four sorted-subset donors had higher generation probabilities. Naive subsets generally had larger estimated clonotype richness than memory subsets. Incomplete sequencing was indicated by rarefaction of sorted-subset datasets, despite the large sequencing depth. Because the study included a small number of donors, the genetic and exposure-history diversity represented was limited. Only blood was sampled, and tissue TCR repertoires likely differ from those in blood. Approximately 5% of naive CD4, 3.5% of naive CD8, 2% to 2.5% of memory CD4, and 0.35% to 0.4% of memory CD8 clonotypes were shared across several donors.

Per the germline V gene (reference sequence), WNHNN is the CDR1 and SYGVQD is the CDR2. The cysteine opens and the phenylalanine closes a CDR3 of 13 amino acids. The kept DNA is CDR3 alone, 39 bases in frame from the first base. After removal of 6 bases from V and 4 bases from J, the junction retains 6 bases not matched to a gene. Using the deep immunoSEQ assay, multiplex PCR amplified TCR CDR3 regions from genomic DNA. Extracted genomic DNA from each cell subset was spread evenly across all wells of several immunoSEQ 96-well plates, with each plate serving as a replicate. For sorted subsets, 200 to 250 ng genomic DNA, equal to 30,000 to 35,000 T cell genomes, was loaded into each replicate PCR. Purified libraries were measured with a Qubit 3.0 fluorometer, size-checked on a Bioanalyzer 2100, and measured again with the KAPA Library Quantification kit. Each immunoSEQ 96-well plate was sequenced on its own single-read 150-cycle Illumina NextSeq 550 flow cell. Turning to the authors' computational methods: Because only junctional sequences without quality scores were contained in the immunoSEQ output, filtering matching that applied to full-length reads could not be performed. Sequences were annotated with PyIR, a Python wrapper for IgBLAST v1.9, and V/J genes and CDR3 were assigned using IMGT germline references. Reads were removed for weak V/J assignments (E-value above 1e-6), missing CDR3, stop codons, out-of-frame junctions, or ambiguous translated residues. V3J clonotypes were defined as sequences sharing an identical inferred V gene, J gene, and CDR3 amino acid sequence. To compute the percentage overlap between repertoires, the number of shared unique clonotypes was divided by the size of the smaller repertoire. Richness of each repertoire was evaluated using RTK rarefaction, the Chao1 estimator, and Recon v2.1 estimates of unobserved clonotypes. For all TCRbeta clonotypes obtained by the gDNA method from a handful of donors, generation probabilities were computed with OLGA. As stored in TCRdb, this immuneACCESS dataset retains in-frame rearrangements with V and J assigned. A fraction of the clones does not appear; measured against another copy, unresolved V genes explain less than half of the discrepancy, and the remainder lacks a known reason. From that table come the V and J calls and clone size; the DNA was used to work out D and trimming. The table for this sample lists about 2.1 million clones; 80% to 95% of them were counted only once. Of the sample, 1.5% to 2% is held by the ten largest clones.

CD8 naive samples consisted of CD45RO-negative cells that were positively selected for CCR7, yielding a CD45RA+CCR7+ population without TemRA cells. Donors were healthy HIV-negative adults with no recently reported acute infections or vaccinations. All donors were Caucasian adults living in Nashville, Tennessee, USA. Blood was obtained by leukapheresis, after which PBMCs were separated by Ficoll-Histopaque density gradient centrifugation and cryopreserved in liquid nitrogen vapor phase. Purity and quantity of every magnetically sorted T cell population were checked by analytical flow cytometry. Each sorted fraction had its genomic DNA isolated and then quantified by UV absorbance on a Nanodrop 2000c. The sample holds one count of this clone. There is no known antigen for this receptor. One base away there is no much larger clone; base qualities are not given.

The source of this sequence is a man aged 18 to 30 in good health. Some clones in this sample may be carry-over from other donors' samples. The V and J genes are TRBV10-1 and TRBJ2-7; the junction holds 7 bases that match TRBD1. Source material: naive CD8+ T cells from PBMCs. The cell subset or site label, as the study defines it: CD45RA+CCR7+. The CDR3 corresponds to CASSSDRSYEQYF. Read as DNA, the sequence is TGCGCCAGCAGCTCGGACAGGAGTTACGAGCAGTACTTC.